A single sample gave rise to the 14 T cell receptor beta chains below, sequenced in a study of cytomegalovirus exposure and HLA in healthy donors (dated 2017 in TCRdb). The library was generated by the immunoSEQ multiplex PCR assay. The multiplex PCR relied on a mix of 60 forward primers for TCR Vbeta segments and 13 reverse primers for TCR Jbeta segments. In TCRdb, the immuneACCESS table is reduced to in-frame sequences with V and J assigned. These tables do not hold every clone; where another copy was compared, an unresolved V gene accounts for under half, and the others remain unexplained. This sample gives 50,000 or so clones in total; roughly 74% of them show up just once. The top ten hold over 30% of the sample. Sequenced input: PBMCs. Receptor source: a man aged 40-49 years in good health and CMV-seropositive.

This clone was observed a handful of times. This chain links TRBV18 with TRBJ2-2; D uncertain. Per germline, CDR1 KGHSH and CDR2 LQKENI. Trimming shortened V by 6 bases and J by 0 bases, and 14 bases separated the two germline ends. This CDR3 comprises 16 residues. The CDR3 region is CASSPSDFANTGELFF. CDR3 nucleotide sequence: TGTGCCAGCTCCCCCTCAGATTTCGCGAACACCGGGGAGCTGTTTTTT.

The CDR3 loop reads CASSGTSGGLGYEQYF. CDR3 coding DNA: TGTGCCAGCAGCGGGACTAGCGGGGGGCTTGGGTACGAGCAGTACTTC. The chain joins TRBV5-4 to TRBJ2-7; TRBD2 matches at 15 bases. Trimming took 4 bases from V and 4 from J; bases not matched to a gene: 6. CDR3 size: 16 residues. Germline CDR1 is SGHNT and CDR2 is YYREEE (reference sequence).

The chain is built from TRBV7-9 and TRBJ1-1; the D is unclear. V dropped 4 bases and J dropped 2 bases, with 8 bases sitting between them. CDR3 length: 13 residues. CDR1 and CDR2 (germline): SEHNR, FQNEAQ (reference sequence). CDR3 sequence reads: CASSSSVNTEAFF. CDR3 coding DNA: TGTGCCAGCAGCTCCTCGGTTAACACTGAAGCTTTCTTT.

The chain joins TRBV30 to TRBJ1-2; D is unclear. The V and J ends lost 3 bases and 8 bases respectively, with 16 bases between them. Per germline, CDR1 GTSNPN and CDR2 SVGIG (reference sequence). This CDR3 spans 13 amino acids. CDR3 sequence reads: CAWSPGISRGYTF. The DNA of the CDR3 is TGTGCCTGGAGCCCGGGAATTTCTCGGGGCTACACCTTC.

The V and J genes are TRBV11-3 and TRBJ2-1; 14 bases line up with TRBD2. J lost 8 bases, V lost 5 bases, and 5 bases had no gene match. Germline values: CDR1 SGHNT, CDR2 YENEEA. This CDR3 is 15 amino acids long. The chain's CDR3 is CASSKGLAGGDEQFF. DNA of the CDR3: TGTGCCAGCAGCAAAGGACTAGCGGGGGGAGATGAGCAGTTCTTC.

The chain uses TRBV5-8 and TRBJ1-4, with D possibly being TRBD1 (6 bases). The CDR3 has 15 residues. V was shortened by 1 base and J by 5 bases, with 12 bases between the two germline ends. Germline values: CDR1 SGHTS, CDR2 YDEGEE. CDR3 sequence: CASSLSGALNEKLFF. The CDR3 DNA reads TGTGCCAGCAGCTTGTCAGGGGCATTGAATGAAAAACTGTTTTTT.

This rearrangement joins TRBV11-2 to TRBJ1-2; D not certain. Per germline, CDR1 SGHAT and CDR2 FQNNGV. This CDR3 spans 12 amino acids. V was clipped by 1 base and J by 4 bases, with 4 bases between them. The CDR3 nucleotides are TGTGCCAGCAGCTTAGGGGCCTATGGCTACACCTTC. It encodes CASSLGAYGYTF.

This rearrangement joins TRBV4-1 to TRBJ1-2, with TRBD1 matching over 7 bases. J lost 3 bases, V lost 5 bases, and 3 bases had no gene match. CDR3 length: 13 residues. CDR1 is MGHRA and CDR2 is YSYEKL in the germline V gene. The CDR3 loop reads CASSYTGDYGYTF. The CDR3 DNA is TGCGCCAGCAGCTATACAGGGGACTATGGCTACACCTTC.

There are a few counts of this clone. CDR3 DNA: TGTGCCAGCAGCTCAGAGTGGGGGGGGATATCACCAGATACGCAGTATTTT. Translation: CASSSEWGGISPDTQYF. The chain couples TRBV7-3 to TRBJ2-3, with TRBD2 matching over 7 bases. CDR1 is SGHTA, CDR2 FQGTGA, per germline. This CDR3 is 17 amino acids long. Trimming removed 4 bases from V and 4 bases from J; junction bases left unmatched: 14.

The chain employs TRBV5-4 and TRBJ2-7; TRBD1 agrees at 11 bases. The junction had 9 bases not matched to a gene; V was cut back by 4 bases and J by 6 bases. The CDR3 extends over 15 amino acids. In germline, CDR1 is SGHNT, CDR2 YYREEE (reference sequence). The CDR3 spells CASSRDRGGTGEQYF. For the CDR3, the DNA is TGTGCCAGCAGCCGGGACAGGGGGGGTACAGGCGAGCAGTACTTC. Full variable domain (remainder filled in from reference TRBV5-4 and TRBJ2-7): ETGVTQSPTHLIKTRGQQVTLRCSSQSGHNTVSWYQQALGQGPQFIFQYYREEENGRGNFPPRFSGLQFPNYSSELNVNALELDDSALYLCASSRDRGGTGEQYFGPGTRLTVT.

The sample holds a few counts of this clone. The chain joins TRBV2 to TRBJ2-6; 7 nucleotides agree with TRBD1. This CDR3 has 16 residues. V gave up 4 bases and J gave up 0 bases; unmatched junction bases: 3. Germline CDR1 and CDR2: SNHLY and FYNNEI. The CDR3 spells CASSVGQNSGANVLTF. The CDR3 DNA is TGTGCCAGCAGTGTGGGACAGAACTCTGGGGCCAACGTCCTGACTTTC. Full variable domain (rest looked up from reference TRBV2 and TRBJ2-6): EPEVTQTPSHQVTQMGQEVILRCVPISNHLYFYWYRQILGQKVEFLVSFYNNEISEKSEIFDDQFSVERPDGSNFTLKIRSTKLEDSAMYFCASSVGQNSGANVLTFGAGSRLTVL.

This clone was seen a handful of times. V and J are TRBV4-3 and TRBJ2-3; D is uncertain. Germline loops: CDR1 LGHNA, CDR2 YSLEER. V lost 5 bases and J lost 5, with 11 bases in between. The CDR3 has 13 residues. CDR3 sequence reads: CASSRARLDTQYF. The DNA of the CDR3 is TGCGCCAGCAGCAGAGCCCGACTAGATACGCAGTATTTT.

This clone was picked up a small number of times. The chain is built from TRBV9 and TRBJ1-2, with 8 bases identical to TRBD1. Germline V lookup: CDR1 SGDLS, CDR2 YYNGEE. The CDR3 has 15 residues. Trimming at V came to 4 bases and at J to 6 bases, leaving 11 bases not matched to a gene. CDR3 amino acids: CASSPTPGGADGYTF. The CDR3 DNA reads as TGTGCCAGCAGCCCCACCCCAGGGGGCGCGGATGGCTACACCTTC.

This rearrangement joins TRBV30 to TRBJ1-5; tentatively, D is TRBD1 (6 bases). Germline V gene sequence: CDR1 GTSNPN, CDR2 SVGIG (reference sequence). This CDR3 contains 18 residues. The V end lost 2 bases, the J end lost 4 bases, and 24 bases lay between the germline ends. CDR3 bases: TGTGCCTGGAGTACCCCCCCTTCCCTGACAGGAGCTAATCAGCCCCAGCATTTT. It is translated as CAWSTPPSLTGANQPQHF.